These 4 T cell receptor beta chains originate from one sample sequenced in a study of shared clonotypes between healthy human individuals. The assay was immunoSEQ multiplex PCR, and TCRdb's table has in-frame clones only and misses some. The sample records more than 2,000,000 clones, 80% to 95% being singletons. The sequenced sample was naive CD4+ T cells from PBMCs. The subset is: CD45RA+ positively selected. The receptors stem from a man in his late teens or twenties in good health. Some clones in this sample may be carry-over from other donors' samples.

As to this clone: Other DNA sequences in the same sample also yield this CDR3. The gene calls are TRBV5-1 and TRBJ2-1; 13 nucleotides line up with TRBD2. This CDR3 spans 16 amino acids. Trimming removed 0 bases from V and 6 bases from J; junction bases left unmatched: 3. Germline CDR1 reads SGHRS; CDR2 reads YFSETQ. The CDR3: CASSLELAGGSNEQFF. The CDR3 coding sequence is TGCGCCAGCAGCTTGGAACTAGCGGGAGGGTCCAATGAGCAGTTCTTC.

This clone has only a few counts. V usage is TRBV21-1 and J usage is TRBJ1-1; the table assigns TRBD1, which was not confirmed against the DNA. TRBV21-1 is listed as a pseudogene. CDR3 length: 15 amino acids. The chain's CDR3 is CASSKYVQGSTEAFF. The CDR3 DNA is TGTGCCAGCAGCAAATATGTCCAGGGGAGCACTGAAGCTTTCTTT.

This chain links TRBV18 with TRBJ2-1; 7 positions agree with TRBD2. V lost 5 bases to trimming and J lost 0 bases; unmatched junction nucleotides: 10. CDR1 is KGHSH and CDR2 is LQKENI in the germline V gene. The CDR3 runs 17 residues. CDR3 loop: CASSSGRGWGSYNEQFF. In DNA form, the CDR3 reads TGTGCCAGCTCATCAGGGAGGGGTTGGGGCTCCTACAATGAGCAGTTCTTC.

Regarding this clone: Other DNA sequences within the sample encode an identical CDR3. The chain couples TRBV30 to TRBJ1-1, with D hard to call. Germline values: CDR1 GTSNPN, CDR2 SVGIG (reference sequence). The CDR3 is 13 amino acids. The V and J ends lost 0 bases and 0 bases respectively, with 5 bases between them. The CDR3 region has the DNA TGTGCCTGGAGTGTCCAGGTGAACACTGAAGCTTTCTTT. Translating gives CAWSVQVNTEAFF.